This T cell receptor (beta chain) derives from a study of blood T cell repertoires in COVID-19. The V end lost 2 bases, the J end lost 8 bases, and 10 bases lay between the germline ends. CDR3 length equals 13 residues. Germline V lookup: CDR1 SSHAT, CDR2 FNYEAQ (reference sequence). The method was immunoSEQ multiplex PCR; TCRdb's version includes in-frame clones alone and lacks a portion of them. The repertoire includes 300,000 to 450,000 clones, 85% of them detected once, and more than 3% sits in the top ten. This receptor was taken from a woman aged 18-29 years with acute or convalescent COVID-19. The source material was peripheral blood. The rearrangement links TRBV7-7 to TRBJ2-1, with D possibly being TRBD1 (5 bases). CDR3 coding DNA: TGTGCCAGCAGCTTACGCTGGGGCGATGAGCAGTTCTTC. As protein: CASSLRWGDEQFF.